The entry below gives a single T cell receptor beta chain sequence along with its context. The data were obtained in a study of T cells in tuberculosis. Trimming took off 10 bases at V and 5 bases at J, with 17 bases between the two ends. The CDR3 extends over 13 amino acids. From germline, CDR1 is LNHDA and CDR2 SQIVND (reference sequence). Produced via immunoSEQ multiplex PCR; TCRdb's table is partial and in-frame only. Altogether some 49,000 clones are present, roughly 96% being singletons, with the ten largest covering more than 1.4%. Time point described: new active TB diagnosis, blood taken before or within 7 days of starting treatment.

The sequence derives from an adult with tuberculosis. Sequences were derived from PBMCs, sampled at tuberculosis diagnosis. The chain uses TRBV19 and TRBJ1-1, with D maybe TRBD1 (6 bases). The CDR3 loop reads CATLSQGETEAFF. CDR3 in DNA: TGTGCCACCCTTTCACAGGGTGAAACTGAAGCTTTCTTT.